This T cell receptor beta chain is from a study of regulatory T cells in long-lasting Graves disease. Overall study: Patients with persistent Graves' disease had over 5 years of antithyroid drugs and persistent TSH receptor antibodies.

This clonotype has ten or more counts. Sample time point: persistent/refractory GD, antithyroid drugs over 5 years with positive TRAb. With RNA extracted from PBMCs as input, the TCR library was made. The TCR beta library used iRepertoire HTBI primers with Arm-PCR amplification of CDR3. MiXCR was run by TCRdb on the multiplex PCR reads, yielding one entry per CDR3 protein. The repertoire holds roughly 500,000 distinct CDR3 sequences, roughly 21% seen once, with roughly 6.9% in the top ten. J lost 10 bases, V lost 5 bases, and 7 bases had no gene match. This CDR3 is 14 amino acids long. J is TRBJ2-5 and V is TRBV12-3 or TRBV12-4; 13 positions match TRBD2. The receptor comes from a female donor with Graves disease. The sample was peripheral blood mononuclear cells (PBMCs), taken when the disease was refractory, from a patient treated with antithyroid drugs. The CDR3 nucleotides are TGTGCCAGCAGTCCGGGGACTAGCGGGATGGGCCAGTACTTC. It codes for CASSPGTSGMGQYF.